This entry describes one TCR beta chain. The sample comes from a study of blood T cell repertoires in COVID-19. Across the study: COVID-19 samples from acute and convalescent phases originated in the United States, Italy and Spain. PBMCs, B-cell-depleted T cells, or T cells provided the cDNA or gDNA that made up the material.

Per the germline V gene, CDR1 is LGHNA and CDR2 is YNFKEQ. V gave up 2 bases and J gave up 4 bases, with 9 bases separating them. The CDR3 length is 14 residues. Authors' data handling: It was from reference gene primer amplification that nucleated cell counts were estimated. The protocol was immunoSEQ multiplex PCR, while the TCRdb copy is restricted to in-frame clones and leaves out a portion. V and J calls and clone size are copied from that table; D and trimming were computed from the DNA. The data contain around 86,000 clones, 70% to 90% of them singletons. This chain uses TRBV4-2 with TRBJ2-4; D is possibly TRBD1 (6 bases). This TCR came from a human donor with acute or convalescent COVID-19. The donor label of this sample is uncertain. Specimen: peripheral blood. CDR3: CASSQPDRKNIQYF. DNA for the CDR3: TGTGCCAGCAGCCAACCGGACAGAAAAAACATTCAGTACTTC.